The clone carrying this TCR beta chain was counted many times. The antigen remains unidentified. Amplified regions were TCR beta CDR3 sequences from RNA transcripts. HTBI primers drove first-round RT-PCR of the TCR CDR3. Each CDR3 protein gets one entry after TCRdb re-called the multiplex PCR reads with MiXCR. Altogether 300,000 to 400,000 distinct CDR3 sequences are present, about 14% being singletons, with the ten largest covering about 18%. This specimen comes from a study of T cells in Graves' hyperthyroidism and ophthalmopathy. General study results and limits: Most expanded thyroid clonotypes above 0.001 recurred in blood.

Germline CDR1 reads MNHEY; CDR2 reads SMNVEV (reference sequence). The junction had 7 bases not matched to a gene; V was cut back by 6 bases and J by 5 bases. This CDR3 is 15 amino acids long. This receptor was identified in a woman in her 30s with Graves' ophthalmopathy. The source material was blood. The chain has TRBV27 and TRBJ2-3; 11 bases fit TRBD2. CDR3 DNA sequence: TGTGCCAGCAGCCTACTAGCGGGGGCGAAAGATACGCAGTATTTT. Protein sequence: CASSLLAGAKDTQYF.